The entry below describes one TCR beta chain. There is no known antigen for this receptor. Base qualities are not at hand, and no much larger clone is one base apart. The CDR3 has 11 amino acids, counting the end cysteine and phenylalanine. CDR3 DNA only is kept here, 33 bases in frame from base 1. V loses 6 bases of germline sequence and J loses 7 bases, and the interval between the two ends is 9 bases. The germline V gene (reference sequence) gives CDR1 as MNHEY and CDR2 as SMNVEV. These data belong to a study of CD8 T cells in Susac syndrome (dated by TCRdb to between 2017 and 2020). About the investigation overall: Repertoire sequencing was used to test whether CD8+ T cell activation and differentiation in Susac syndrome was antigen driven. Clonality of the CD8+ T cell repertoire was compared between roughly eleven healthy donors, roughly 14 Susac syndrome patients and some 15 multiple sclerosis patients. The paper's findings and limits, for the study overall: The TCR sequencing and HLA analysis was acknowledged to have included a relatively small number of individuals.

High-throughput TCR beta sequencing profiled peripheral blood CD8+ and CD4+ T cells from healthy donors, Susac syndrome patients and multiple sclerosis patients. The multiple sclerosis controls were treatment-naive patients who had stable or active relapsing-remitting disease and met the revised McDonald criteria. Bulk CD8+ and CD4+ T cells were purified by magnetic negative isolation, whereas CD8+ TEMRA cells were enriched by FACS. Blood was drawn into EDTA tubes, processed within 24 hours, and PBMCs were isolated by density gradient centrifugation. PBMCs intended for TCR sequencing were cryopreserved in liquid nitrogen and were subsequently thawed in a 37 degrees C water bath. A purity of at least 90% was achieved for sorted or isolated CD4+, CD8+ and CD8+ TEMRA cells. RNA was extracted using the RNeasy kit, and roughly 0.5 to 1 ug of the RNA was reverse transcribed with random hexamers. The immunoSEQ multiplex PCR assay, covering 54 Vbeta and 13 Jbeta segments, was used to amplify TCR beta CDR3 regions. To correct PCR amplification bias, a synthetic template baseline was used for both primer optimization and computational correction. As for the original processing: Reads were annotated to V, D and J genes per IMGT and analyzed with immunoSEQ Analyzer, keeping only productive sequences. Clonality was calculated as one minus the Shannon entropy normalized by log2 of the number of productive unique sequences. For each patient and control, public and private clones were evaluated among the 100 most prevalent clones. Susac-specific clones were defined as absent from healthy and MS cohorts, around 1,000 published viral clones and other ImmuneACCESS disease sequences. TCRdb reprocessing: public reads trimmed at Q25 with fastp, clones called with MiXCR, in-frame beta chains kept. Each entry is one CDR3 protein sequence, shown with its most common DNA and genes. For this entry, the V and J calls and clone size follow TCRdb and not the study's own pipeline. The table for this sample lists about 57,000 distinct CDR3 sequences; 93% of them were counted only once. Roughly 0.5% of the sample belongs to the ten largest clones.

The sequence came from a human donor with multiple sclerosis. Recombination linked TRBV27 to TRBJ1-1; the D gene remains uncertain. The specimen sequenced was CD8+ T cells from PBMCs. The nucleotide sequence is given as TGTGCCAGCAGATCCGGGGTTGAAGCTTTCTTT. Translated, this is CASRSGVEAFF.